This T cell receptor beta chain came from a study of blood T cell repertoires in COVID-19. The overall study: From the United States, Italy and Spain came samples of acute and convalescent COVID-19. The cDNA or gDNA used as material had been derived from T cells, B-cell-depleted T cells, or PBMCs.

As originally analysed: Quantification of nucleated cells was approximated via reference gene primer amplification. Here immunoSEQ multiplex PCR was the method, and the copy in TCRdb shows in-frame clones only, minus some. Clonal size and the V and J genes are those of that table, whereas D and trimming came from the DNA. The data show 250,000 to 350,000 clones, around 88% seen once. V shed 4 bases and J 7 bases; nucleotides not matched to a gene: 2. The CDR3 covers 13 residues. Germline assignment: CDR1 SGHDT and CDR2 YYEEEE. This TCR was recovered from a woman aged 25 to 39 who had recovered from COVID-19. The chain uses TRBV5-6 and TRBJ1-5; 10 bases align to TRBD1. Specimen: peripheral blood. The CDR3 region has the DNA TGTGCCAGCAGCCGGGACAGGGGACAGCCCCAGCATTTT. Protein: CASSRDRGQPQHF.